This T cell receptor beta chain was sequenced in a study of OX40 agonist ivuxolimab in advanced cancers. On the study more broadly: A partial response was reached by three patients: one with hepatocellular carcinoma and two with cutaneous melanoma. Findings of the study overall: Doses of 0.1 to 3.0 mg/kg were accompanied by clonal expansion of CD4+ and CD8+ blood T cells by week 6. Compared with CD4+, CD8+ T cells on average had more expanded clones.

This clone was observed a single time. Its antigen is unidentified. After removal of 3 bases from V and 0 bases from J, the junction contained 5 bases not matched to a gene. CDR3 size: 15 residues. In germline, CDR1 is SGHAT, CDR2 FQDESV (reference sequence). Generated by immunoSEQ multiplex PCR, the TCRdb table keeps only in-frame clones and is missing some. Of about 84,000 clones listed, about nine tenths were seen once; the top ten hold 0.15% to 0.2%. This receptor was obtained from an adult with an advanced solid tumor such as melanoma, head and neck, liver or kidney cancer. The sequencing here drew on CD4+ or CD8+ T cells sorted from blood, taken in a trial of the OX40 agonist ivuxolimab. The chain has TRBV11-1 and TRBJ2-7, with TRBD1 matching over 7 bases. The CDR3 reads CASSFEGGASYEQYF. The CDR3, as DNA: TGTGCCAGCAGCTTCGAAGGGGGCGCCTCCTACGAGCAGTACTTC.